Below, 26 T cell receptor beta chains from the same sample are listed, as sequenced in a study of PD-1 blockade in classical Hodgkin lymphoma. Clones were sequenced by immunoSEQ multiplex PCR, and TCRdb holds only the in-frame ones, with some missing. In the table there are 95,000 to 100,000 clones, 80% to 90% of which are singletons. All trial patients relapsed after autologous stem cell transplantation. Sequencing used peripheral blood mononuclear cells (PBMCs), obtained before the second cycle of nivolumab. These TCRs come from a human donor with classical Hodgkin lymphoma.

This chain uses TRBV5-1 with TRBJ2-1, with a possible D match to TRBD2 (5 bases). The V and J ends lost 0 bases and 0 bases respectively, with 7 bases between them. The CDR3 runs to 15 residues. Per the germline V gene, CDR1 is SGHRS and CDR2 is YFSETQ. The CDR3 loop is CASSLVGSSYNEQFF. The CDR3 DNA reads TGCGCCAGCAGCTTGGTTGGGAGCTCCTACAATGAGCAGTTCTTC. Together with reference TRBV5-1 and TRBJ2-1, the CDR3 gives the full variable domain: KAGVTQTPRYLIKTRGQQVTLSCSPISGHRSVSWYQQTPGQGLQFLFEYFSETQRNKGNFPGRFSGRQFSNSRSEMNVSTLELGDSALYLCASSLVGSSYNEQFFGPGTRLTVL.

This chain uses TRBV12-5 with TRBJ2-3; D gene unclear. The V and J ends lost 0 bases and 4 bases respectively, with 5 bases between them. Germline V CDR1 and CDR2: LGHNT, FRNRAP. CDR3 length: 13 amino acids. CDR3 residues: CASGLVNADTQYF. CDR3 bases: TGTGCTAGTGGTTTGGTAAATGCAGATACGCAGTATTTT.

The chain combines TRBV5-6 with TRBJ1-5; no firm D call. The CDR3 has 12 amino acids. Germline CDR1 SGHDT, CDR2 YYEEEE. V lost 4 bases to trimming and J lost 4 bases, with 6 bases between them. CDR3 nucleotides: TGTGCCAGCAGCCTCTTTAATCAGCCCCAGCATTTT. Translating gives CASSLFNQPQHF.

This chain connects TRBV19 to TRBJ1-2; TRBD1 aligns across 9 bases. CDR1 is LNHDA, CDR2 SQIVND, per germline (reference sequence). The CDR3 has 16 residues. J lost 4 bases, V lost 5 bases, and 11 bases had no gene match. CDR3 residues: CASSALTGGDVYGYTF. The CDR3, as DNA: TGTGCCAGTAGTGCGTTGACAGGGGGGGACGTCTATGGCTACACCTTC.

The gene calls are TRBV6-5 and TRBJ1-6, with 9 bases identical to TRBD1. The V segment lost 5 bases and the J segment 7 bases; nucleotides outside the gene matches: 3. The CDR3 loop spans 14 amino acids. In germline, CDR1 is MNHEY, CDR2 SVGAGI. The CDR3 DNA reads TGTGCCAGCAGTCGACAGGGGGTGAATTCACCCCTCCACTTT. This codes for CASSRQGVNSPLHF.

This chain uses TRBV4-3 with TRBJ1-2; TRBD1 is a possible D gene (6 bases). Germline V lookup: CDR1 LGHNA, CDR2 YSLEER. V lost 0 bases to trimming and J lost 7 bases, with 9 bases between them. CDR3 length: 13 residues. This CDR3 is CASSQEGGLGYTF. The CDR3 DNA reads TGCGCCAGCAGCCAAGAGGGGGGCCTTGGCTACACCTTC.

The rearrangement uses TRBV10-3 and TRBJ2-7, with 7 bases matching TRBD1. Germline V gene data show CDR1 as ENHRY and CDR2 as SYGVKD. CDR3 size: 14 residues. V lost 4 bases to trimming and J lost 3 bases; unmatched junction nucleotides: 6. This CDR3 reads CAISGLGQHYEQYF. The CDR3 DNA sequence: TGTGCCATCAGTGGACTGGGACAGCACTACGAGCAGTACTTC.

The chain recombines TRBV5-6 with TRBJ2-7; 12 positions match TRBD2. The CDR3 extends over 15 amino acids. Germline values: CDR1 SGHDT, CDR2 YYEEEE. V gave up 2 bases and J gave up 3 bases; unmatched junction bases: 3. CDR3 nucleotides: TGTGCCAGCAGCTTACTAGCGGGGGGAATCTACGAGCAGTACTTC. Translating gives CASSLLAGGIYEQYF.

V and J are TRBV7-9 and TRBJ2-5; 9 bases are a match to TRBD2. The CDR3 covers 14 residues. V shed 5 bases, J shed 1 base, and the junction held 2 bases outside the gene matches. The germline gives CDR1 SEHNR, CDR2 FQNEAQ (reference sequence). The CDR3 DNA sequence: TGTGCCAGCAGCCGACTAGCGGCCCAAGAGACCCAGTACTTC. Translated, it gives CASSRLAAQETQYF. Complete variable domain (other parts from reference TRBV7-9 and TRBJ2-5): DTGVSQNPRHKITKRGQNVTFRCDPISEHNRLYWYRQTLGQGPEFLTYFQNEAQLEKSRLLSDRFSAERPKGSFSTLEIQRTEQGDSAMYLCASSRLAAQETQYFGPGTRLLVL.

The rearrangement links TRBV5-1 to TRBJ2-7; D is undetermined. Germline V gene lookup returns CDR1 SGHRS and CDR2 YFSETQ. This CDR3 is 13 amino acids long. Trimming stripped 5 bases from V and 0 bases from J, with 9 bases between. CDR3 DNA: TGCGCCAGCAGACCCGAGATCTCCTACGAGCAGTACTTC. It specifies CASRPEISYEQYF.

The CDR3 DNA reads TGTGCCAGCAGCTTTAAAGAGACCCAGTACTTC. Translation gives CASSFKETQYF. V is TRBV5-6 and J is TRBJ2-5, with D uncertain. CDR1 SGHDT and CDR2 YYEEEE come from the germline V gene. This CDR3 comprises 11 residues. The V gene lost 2 bases and the J gene lost 3 bases, with 2 bases spanning the gap.

The CDR3 reads CASSESTRSGEQYF. The CDR3, as DNA: TGCGCCAGCAGTGAGTCGACTCGGTCGGGGGAGCAGTACTTC. This chain connects TRBV10-2 to TRBJ2-7, with D possibly TRBD2 on 5 matching bases. The CDR3 length is 14 residues. V was trimmed by 0 bases and J by 7 bases, leaving 13 bases between them. Germline assignment: CDR1 WSHSY and CDR2 SAAADI.

This chain joins TRBV11-2 and TRBJ1-1; TRBD1 matches 10 bases. In germline, CDR1 is SGHAT, CDR2 FQNNGV. The CDR3 length is 16 residues. The ends lost 5 bases at V and 10 bases at J; junction bases unmatched: 16. CDR3 in DNA: TGTGCCAGCAGCCTCATACCCGGGACAGGGGCTGGTGGAGCTTTCTTT. Its protein product is CASSLIPGTGAGGAFF.

DNA of the CDR3: TGTGCCAGCAGCGATCCCGGAGGGGGAGGAGGCTATGGCTACACCTTC. It codes for CASSDPGGGGGYGYTF. V gene TRBV9 combines with J gene TRBJ1-2; maybe TRBD1 (6 bases). Germline V gene sequence: CDR1 SGDLS, CDR2 YYNGEE. The CDR3 covers 16 residues. V was cut by 3 bases and J by 4 bases, with 19 bases left in between.

This clone was picked up one time. This CDR3 reads CAWTGTPVEKLFF. The CDR3 DNA follows: TGTGCCTGGACCGGGACGCCAGTTGAAAAACTGTTTTTT. The chain links TRBV30 to TRBJ1-4; D possibly corresponds to TRBD1 (5 bases). V dropped 4 bases and J dropped 7 bases, with 13 bases sitting between them. Germline-derived CDR1 and CDR2 are GTSNPN and SVGIG (reference sequence). The CDR3 has 13 residues.

The rearrangement uses TRBV9 and TRBJ1-2, with D maybe TRBD1 (5 bases). Germline V gene lookup returns CDR1 SGDLS and CDR2 YYNGEE. This CDR3 is built from 15 residues. Deletions cut 2 bases from V and 4 bases from J, with 15 bases between. CDR3 nucleotide sequence: TGTGCCAGCAGCGTCTTTCTGGCAGGGAGCTATGGCTACACCTTC. Encoded protein: CASSVFLAGSYGYTF.

The chain has TRBV11-2 and TRBJ2-1; 7 bases line up with TRBD1. The germline V gene has CDR1 SGHAT and CDR2 FQNNGV. With 4 bases clipped from V and 5 bases from J, the junction kept 2 bases outside the gene matches. The CDR3 extends over 13 amino acids. CDR3 protein: CASSSGTDNEQFF. CDR3 in DNA: TGTGCCAGCAGCTCTGGGACAGACAATGAGCAGTTCTTC.

This clone was detected only once. The genes are TRBV9 and TRBJ2-3, with D perhaps TRBD1 (6 bases). The CDR3 is 15 amino acids. With 3 bases removed from V and 6 bases from J, the gap between germline ends came to 17 bases. Germline V gene lookup returns CDR1 SGDLS and CDR2 YYNGEE. CDR3 coding DNA: TGTGCCAGCAGCGCCTCAGGGGTCAATTGGGATACGCAGTATTTT. This translates into CASSASGVNWDTQYF.

J is TRBJ1-2 and V is TRBV28; a weak D match, TRBD1 (5 bases). Germline V gives CDR1 MDHEN, CDR2 SYDVKM. V lost 5 bases and J lost 6, with 13 bases in between. This CDR3 has 13 residues. Here the CDR3 DNA reads TGTGCCAGCAGTACCCAGGGATCGGATGGCTACACCTTC. It specifies CASSTQGSDGYTF.

This clone was counted once. CDR3 amino acids: CASSVGGLGQETQYF. The CDR3 DNA follows: TGTGCCAGCAGCGTAGGGGGACTAGGCCAAGAGACCCAGTACTTC. This chain joins TRBV9 and TRBJ2-5; 8 bases are shared with TRBD2. V dropped 0 bases and J dropped 1; count of bases not matched to a gene: 2. The germline V gene has CDR1 SGDLS and CDR2 YYNGEE. The CDR3 covers 15 residues.

As DNA, the CDR3 is TGTGCTAGTGGTTTGGGAACTGTCCCCTCCTACAATGAGCAGTTCTTC. Its protein is CASGLGTVPSYNEQFF. The chain joins TRBV12-5 to TRBJ2-1, with D unclear. CDR1 and CDR2 (germline): LGHNT, FRNRAP. Trimming stripped 1 base from V and 0 bases from J, with 10 bases between. The CDR3 is 16 residues long.

The J gene is TRBJ1-1, the V gene TRBV5-4, with D perhaps matching TRBD1 (5 bases). The germline V gene encodes CDR1 SGHNT and CDR2 YYREEE (reference sequence). This CDR3 spans 14 amino acids. V was shortened by 0 bases and J by 5 bases, with 11 bases between the two germline ends. The CDR3 DNA reads TGTGCCAGCAGCTTGGCCTCAGGGAGAACTGAAGCTTTCTTT. Translating gives CASSLASGRTEAFF.

The CDR3: CASSVATGGRYNEQFF. In DNA form, the CDR3 reads TGTGCCAGCAGCGTAGCTACAGGGGGCCGTTACAATGAGCAGTTCTTC. The V gene is TRBV9, the J gene TRBJ2-1, with 9 bases aligning to TRBD1. The V segment lost 0 bases and the J segment 4 bases; nucleotides outside the gene matches: 5. CDR3 length: 16 amino acids. Germline V gene data show CDR1 as SGDLS and CDR2 as YYNGEE.

This clone was seen only once. The V and J genes are TRBV7-2 and TRBJ2-1; either TRBD1 or TRBD2 may fit D (5 bases each). This CDR3 contains 18 residues. The V end lost 2 bases, the J end lost 0 bases, and 17 bases lay between the germline ends. The germline gives CDR1 SGHTA, CDR2 FQGNSA. This CDR3 is CASSLHYRGRSSYNEQFF. The DNA for the CDR3 is TGTGCCAGCAGCTTACATTACCGGGGACGGAGCTCCTACAATGAGCAGTTCTTC.

This clone was found a few times. J is TRBJ2-4 and V is TRBV5-1; D may be TRBD1 (6 bases). The CDR3 length is 15 residues. V was shortened by 6 bases and J by 8 bases, with 21 bases between the two germline ends. Germline CDR1 SGHRS, CDR2 YFSETQ. The CDR3 spells CASTFTGTRGDIQYF. In nucleotides, the CDR3 is TGCGCCAGCACCTTCACCGGGACACGAGGAGACATTCAGTACTTC.

This chain joins TRBV9 and TRBJ1-2; no reliable D call. This CDR3 contains 13 residues. V was clipped by 4 bases and J by 2 bases, with 9 bases between them. Germline V lookup: CDR1 SGDLS, CDR2 YYNGEE. The CDR3 nucleotides read TGTGCCAGCAGCCCACGGGCCAACTATGGCTACACCTTC. This translates into CASSPRANYGYTF. The complete variable domain, with remaining parts taken from reference TRBV9 and TRBJ1-2, reads DSGVTQTPKHLITATGQRVTLRCSPRSGDLSVYWYQQSLDQGLQFLIQYYNGEERAKGNILERFSAQQFPDLHSELNLSSLELGDSALYFCASSPRANYGYTFGSGTRLTVV.